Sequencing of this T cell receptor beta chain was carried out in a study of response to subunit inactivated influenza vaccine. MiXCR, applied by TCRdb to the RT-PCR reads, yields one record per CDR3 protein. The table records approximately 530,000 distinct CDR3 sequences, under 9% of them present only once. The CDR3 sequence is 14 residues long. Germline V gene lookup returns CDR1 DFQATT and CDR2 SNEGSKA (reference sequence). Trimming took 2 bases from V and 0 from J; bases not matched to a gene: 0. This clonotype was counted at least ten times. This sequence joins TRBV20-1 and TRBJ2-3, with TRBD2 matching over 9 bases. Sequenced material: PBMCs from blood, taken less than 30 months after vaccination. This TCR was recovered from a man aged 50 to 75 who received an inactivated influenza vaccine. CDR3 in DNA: TGCAGTGCTAGACTAGCGGGGAGCACAGATACGCAGTATTTT. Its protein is CSARLAGSTDTQYF.